These 19 T cell receptor beta chains share one sample of origin, sequenced in a study of Graves' ophthalmopathy and Graves' hyperthyroidism. Amplified material comprised TCR beta CDR3 regions derived from RNA transcripts. First-round RT-PCR used HTBI primers; second-round multiplex PCR followed. TCRdb re-called the multiplex PCR reads through MiXCR, storing one row per CDR3 protein. The sample holds approximately 640,000 distinct CDR3 sequences; more than 40% are singletons and the top ten take around 3.3%. The source material was peripheral blood. The receptor source for this set is an adult man with Graves' ophthalmopathy.

This clonotype was seen just once. The V call is TRBV10-3, the J call TRBJ1-1; TRBD1 might be the D (6 bases). The CDR3 contains 15 residues. In germline, CDR1 is ENHRY, CDR2 SYGVKD. V lost 8 bases to trimming and J lost 3 bases, with 19 bases between them. The CDR3 here is CAIGLGDTGYTEAFF. The DNA of the CDR3 is TGTGCCATCGGTTTGGGGGACACCGGGTACACTGAAGCTTTCTTT.

The J gene is TRBJ2-1, the V gene TRBV15; TRBD2 matches at 8 bases. J was trimmed by 7 bases and V by 1 base; bases with no gene match: 3. Germline-derived CDR1 and CDR2 are LNHNV and YYDKDF (reference sequence). The CDR3 covers 14 residues. CDR3 region: CATSRASGSNEQFF. The DNA of the CDR3 is TGTGCCACCAGCAGAGCCAGCGGGAGTAATGAGCAGTTCTTC.

This clonotype was recorded at least ten times. CDR3 nucleotide sequence: TGCGCCAGCAGCTCCGGGACAGGGATTTCAGAGACCCAGTACTTC. Translating it yields CASSSGTGISETQYF. This chain connects TRBV5-1 to TRBJ2-5, with 9 bases that match TRBD1. The CDR3 has 15 residues. Germline CDR1 reads SGHRS; CDR2 reads YFSETQ. The junction had 7 bases not matched to a gene; V was cut back by 3 bases and J by 4 bases.

Concerning this clonotype: The junction differs from germline at one of its ends, possibly a read error. The V call is TRBV9, the J call TRBJ2-5; no clear D. This CDR3 has 15 residues. Per germline, CDR1 SGDLS and CDR2 YYNGEE. This chain's CDR3 is CASSLARTTAETQHF. CDR3 sequence (DNA): TGTGCCAGCAGCTTAGCCCGGACCACGGCAGAGACCCAGCACTTC.

Comment on this clonotype: This sequence may be a read error, since a much larger clone differs from it by one base. This chain links TRBV19 with TRBJ1-2; D perhaps matches TRBD1 (6 bases). CDR1 is LNHDA, CDR2 SQIVND, per germline (reference sequence). This CDR3 comprises 12 residues. The V end was cut by 7 bases, the J end by 6 bases, with 12 bases between. The CDR3 DNA reads TGTGCCAGTACCGATGCAGGGGATGGCTACACCTTC. Translating gives CASTDAGDGYTF.

The chain carries TRBV7-9 and TRBJ2-3; TRBD1 aligns across 8 bases. Germline loops: CDR1 SEHNR, CDR2 FQNEAQ (reference sequence). With V trimmed by 3 bases and J by 2 bases, 7 bases remained unmatched. This CDR3 contains 16 residues. CDR3 loop: CASSFSGTGPTDTQYF. The DNA for the CDR3 is TGTGCCAGCAGCTTCTCCGGGACAGGACCCACAGATACGCAGTATTTT.

This clonotype showed up just a few times. The chain carries TRBV2 and TRBJ1-6, with a possible D match to TRBD1 (5 bases). Germline lookup yields CDR1 SNHLY and CDR2 FYNNEI. Trimming took off 5 bases at V and 7 bases at J, with 15 bases between the two ends. This CDR3 contains 15 residues. The CDR3 region has the DNA TGTGCCAGCAGTTACTCGAGAGGGGAAAATTCACCCCTCCACTTT. As protein: CASSYSRGENSPLHF. Variable domain in full (rest from reference TRBV2 and TRBJ1-6): EPEVTQTPSHQVTQMGQEVILRCVPISNHLYFYWYRQILGQKVEFLVSFYNNEISEKSEIFDDQFSVERPDGSNFTLKIRSTKLEDSAMYFCASSYSRGENSPLHFGNGTRLTVT.

The J gene is TRBJ1-5, the V gene TRBV19, with 7 nucleotides matching TRBD1. Germline lookup yields CDR1 LNHDA and CDR2 SQIVND (reference sequence). The CDR3 spans 14 residues. Trimming cost V 5 bases and J 6 bases; bases outside gene matches: 7. CDR3 sequence: CASSPRDSGQPQHF. The CDR3 DNA reads as TGTGCCAGTAGTCCCCGGGACAGCGGTCAGCCCCAGCATTTT.

The J gene is TRBJ1-1, the V gene TRBV19, with D uncertain. Trimming took off 4 bases at V and 1 base at J, with 10 bases between the two ends. This CDR3 contains 14 residues. Germline loops: CDR1 LNHDA, CDR2 SQIVND (reference sequence). The CDR3: CASSTGRRNTEAFF. The CDR3 coding sequence is TGTGCCAGTAGTACCGGACGGAGGAACACTGAAGCTTTCTTT.

This clonotype appeared a few times. The genes are TRBV11-3 and TRBJ1-1; 9 nucleotides match TRBD1. Germline CDR1 is SGHNT and CDR2 is YENEEA. J gave up 10 bases and V 4 bases, and 4 bases lay outside the gene matches. The CDR3 totals 12 residues. The CDR3 nucleotides read TGTGCCAGCAGCTCACAGGGGGCGGGAGCTTTCTTT. Protein sequence: CASSSQGAGAFF. Combining the CDR3 with reference TRBV11-3 and TRBJ1-1 gives the whole variable domain EAGVVQSPRYKIIEKKQPVAFWCNPISGHNTLYWYLQNLGQGPELLIRYENEEAVDDSQLPKDRFSAERLKGVDSTLKIQPAELGDSAVYLCASSSQGAGAFFGQGTRLTVV.

The chain combines TRBV25-1 with TRBJ2-2, with 7 nucleotides matching TRBD2. V shed 3 bases, J shed 11 bases, and the junction held 12 bases outside the gene matches. Germline CDR1 MGHDK, CDR2 SYGVNS. CDR3 length: 15 residues. CDR3 sequence reads: CASSDVGGVRDELFF. CDR3 DNA: TGTGCCAGCAGTGATGTGGGGGGGGTGAGGGATGAGCTGTTTTTT.

This clonotype was seen ten or more times. This chain uses TRBV12-3 or TRBV12-4 with TRBJ2-1, with D perhaps matching TRBD2 (5 bases). The CDR3 totals 13 residues. With 5 bases removed from V and 5 bases from J, the gap between germline ends came to 10 bases. CDR3 sequence: CASSPRGHNEQFF. DNA of the CDR3: TGTGCCAGCAGTCCCCGAGGGCACAATGAGCAGTTCTTC.

The table lists this clonotype with a few counts. The rearrangement links TRBV7-9 to TRBJ1-6; D not certain. The length of the CDR3 is 18 residues. Germline V gene sequence: CDR1 SEHNR, CDR2 FQNEAQ (reference sequence). V shed 6 bases and J shed 0 bases, with 18 bases lying between them. The CDR3 DNA follows: TGTGCCAGCAGTCCCCCGGACCTTCTCTTCTCCTATAATTCACCCCTCCACTTT. Amino acids: CASSPPDLLFSYNSPLHF.

This clonotype was counted only a few times. The V call is TRBV27, the J call TRBJ2-7, with 7 nucleotides matching TRBD1. Losses at the gene ends were 6 bases for V and 3 bases for J; bases not matched to a gene: 11. The CDR3 extends over 15 amino acids. The germline CDR1 and CDR2 sequences are MNHEY and SMNVEV (reference sequence). DNA of the CDR3: TGTGCCAGCAGCACCCATACGGGACAGATCTACGAGCAGTACTTC. This encodes CASSTHTGQIYEQYF.

This clonotype was counted at least ten times. The chain couples TRBV24-1 to TRBJ1-5; the match to TRBD1 covers 7 bases. CDR3 size: 13 residues. Germline trimming cut 4 bases from V and 4 bases from J; bases unmatched to any gene: 0. From germline, CDR1 is KGHDR and CDR2 SFDVKD. The CDR3 spells CATSETGNQPQHF. The CDR3, as DNA: TGTGCCACCAGTGAGACAGGGAATCAGCCCCAGCATTTT.

As concerns this clonotype: A much larger clonotype is one base distant, so this may be a read error. The V and J genes are TRBV20-1 and TRBJ2-7; 8 nucleotides align to TRBD1. This CDR3 contains 11 residues. Germline CDR1 is DFQATT and CDR2 is SNEGSKA (reference sequence). CDR3 sequence reads: CSVARGREQYF. Written as DNA, the CDR3 is TGCAGCGTCGCCAGGGGGCGCGAGCAGTACTTC.

This clonotype turned up a few times. The chain links TRBV20-1 to TRBJ2-7; D unclear. The germline CDR1 and CDR2 sequences are DFQATT and SNEGSKA (reference sequence). V dropped 0 bases and J dropped 3 bases, with 9 bases sitting between them. CDR3 size: 13 residues. CDR3: CSARDKLDYEQYF. Written as DNA, the CDR3 is TGCAGTGCTAGAGATAAGCTAGACTACGAGCAGTACTTC.

This clonotype was seen repeatedly, ten times or more. V usage is TRBV2 and J usage is TRBJ2-5; 7 bases line up with TRBD2. Germline V CDR1 and CDR2: SNHLY, FYNNEI. With V trimmed by 2 bases and J by 5 bases, 11 bases remained unmatched. The CDR3 consists of 16 residues. The DNA for the CDR3 is TGTGCCAGCAGTGAAAGGCCAACTAGCGTACGGGAGACCCAGTACTTC. Protein product: CASSERPTSVRETQYF.

The chain joins TRBV4-1 to TRBJ2-7, with no clear D. This CDR3 region has 13 residues. Germline values: CDR1 MGHRA, CDR2 YSYEKL. V lost 2 bases and J lost 3, with 8 bases in between. The CDR3 DNA is TGCGCCAGCAGCCAAAGGGATAACTACGAGCAGTACTTC. It specifies CASSQRDNYEQYF.